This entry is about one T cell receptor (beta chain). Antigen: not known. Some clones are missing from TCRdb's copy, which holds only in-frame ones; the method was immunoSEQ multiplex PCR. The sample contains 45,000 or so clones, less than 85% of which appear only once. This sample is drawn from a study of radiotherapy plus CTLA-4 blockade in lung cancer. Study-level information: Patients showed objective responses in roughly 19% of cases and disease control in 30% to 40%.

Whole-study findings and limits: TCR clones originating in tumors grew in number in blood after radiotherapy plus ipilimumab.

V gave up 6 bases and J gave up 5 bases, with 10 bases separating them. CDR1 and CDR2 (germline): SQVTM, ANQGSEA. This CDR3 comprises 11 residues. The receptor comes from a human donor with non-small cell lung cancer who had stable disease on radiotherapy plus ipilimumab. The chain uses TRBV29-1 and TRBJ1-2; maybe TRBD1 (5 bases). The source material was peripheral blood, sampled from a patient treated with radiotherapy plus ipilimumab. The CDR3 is CSVLEGYGYTF. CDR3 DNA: TGCAGCGTGTTGGAGGGGTATGGCTACACCTTC.